These 6 T cell receptor beta chains originate from one sample sequenced in a study of blood T cell repertoires in COVID-19. Assay: immunoSEQ multiplex PCR; the TCRdb copy retains only in-frame clones and omits some. This table holds 150,000 or so clones, more than 75% found once. The sequencing input was PBMCs or T cells enriched from blood (not recorded which). These TCRs come from a young woman with acute COVID-19.

V gene TRBV5-1 combines with J gene TRBJ2-1; 16 positions match TRBD2. V gave up 1 base and J gave up 7 bases; unmatched junction bases: 2. The CDR3 contains 16 residues. Germline V CDR1 and CDR2: SGHRS, YFSETQ. The DNA for the CDR3 is TGCGCCAGCAGCTTGCGGGGACTAGCGGGAGGGAATGAGCAGTTCTTC. Translation: CASSLRGLAGGNEQFF.

This rearrangement joins TRBV3-1 (or the pseudogene TRBV3-2) to TRBJ2-2; D might be TRBD2 (6 bases). CDR1 is LGHDT, CDR2 YNNKEL, per germline (reference sequence). V gave up 3 bases and J gave up 6 bases, with 14 bases separating them. CDR3 length: 15 amino acids. This CDR3 reads CASSHAPGVAGELFF. The CDR3 DNA sequence: TGTGCCAGCAGCCATGCCCCGGGAGTGGCCGGGGAGCTGTTTTTT.

The rearrangement links TRBV5-4 to TRBJ2-3; 10 nucleotides line up with TRBD2. CDR1 and CDR2 (germline): SGHNT, YYREEE (reference sequence). V was pared by 4 bases and J by 2 bases, with 10 bases of the junction left unmatched. The CDR3 contains 17 residues. CDR3 sequence: CASSPRLAGTLTDTQYF. The CDR3 nucleotides are TGTGCCAGCAGCCCCCGACTAGCGGGTACCCTCACAGATACGCAGTATTTT. The full variable domain, completed using reference TRBV5-4 and TRBJ2-3, is ETGVTQSPTHLIKTRGQQVTLRCSSQSGHNTVSWYQQALGQGPQFIFQYYREEENGRGNFPPRFSGLQFPNYSSELNVNALELDDSALYLCASSPRLAGTLTDTQYFGPGTRLTVL.

V gene TRBV5-1 combines with J gene TRBJ2-5; D is unresolved. The CDR3 loop spans 14 amino acids. CDR1 and CDR2 from the germline V gene are SGHRS and YFSETQ. The V end lost 1 base, the J end lost 2 bases, and 9 bases lay between the germline ends. CDR3 in DNA: TGCGCCAGCAGCTTGCTAGTTCAGCAAGAGACCCAGTACTTC. Protein: CASSLLVQQETQYF.

This chain links TRBV30 with TRBJ2-3, with D unresolved. Trimming pared 0 bases from V and 3 bases from J, leaving 7 bases between. The CDR3 covers 13 residues. CDR1 is GTSNPN, CDR2 SVGIG, per germline (reference sequence). In nucleotides, the CDR3 is TGTGCCTGGAGTGTACTGTTGACAGATACGCAGTATTTT. This gives the protein CAWSVLLTDTQYF.

This chain uses TRBV10-3 with TRBJ2-7; the match to TRBD1 covers 9 bases. The junction had 8 bases not matched to a gene; V was cut back by 6 bases and J by 5 bases. Germline V gene lookup returns CDR1 ENHRY and CDR2 SYGVKD. The CDR3 contains 14 residues. The CDR3 sequence is CAISPGQGTNEQYF. For the CDR3, the DNA is TGTGCCATCAGCCCGGGACAGGGAACAAACGAGCAGTACTTC.